Ten or more counts support the clone carrying this T cell receptor beta chain. This sample is drawn from a study of neurological immune-mediated disorders. TCRdb used MiXCR to reprocess the 5' RACE reads, holding one entry per CDR3 protein. The table has fewer than 110,000 distinct CDR3 sequences, about 10% seen once; the top ten hold about 3.1%. V was clipped by 3 bases and J by 2 bases; unmatched bases: 2. Germline V gene data show CDR1 as WNHNN and CDR2 as SYGVQD (reference sequence). This CDR3 spans 15 amino acids. As for time point: longitudinal time-point 3. The V call is TRBV10-1, the J call TRBJ2-1; TRBD2 aligns across 9 bases. The clonotype was recovered from a female donor with HTLV-1-associated myelopathy (HAM/TSP). The sequenced sample consisted of PBMCs. CDR3 residues: CASSEAGGPYNEQFF. CDR3 DNA: TGCGCCAGCAGTGAAGCGGGGGGACCCTACAATGAGCAGTTCTTC.